This T cell receptor beta chain was captured by sequencing in a study of blood T cells in healthy people across ages (dated by TCRdb to about 2015). General notes on the study: In model experiments, template switching captured roughly one uniquely barcoded TCR beta cDNA molecule for every two T cells. For two donors (one aged 18 to 30 and one aged 80 or older), the study analyzed two additional independent replicas of 1 million unique cDNA reads from the same blood draw. To track age-related changes in TCR beta repertoire diversity, the study relied on deep sequencing normalized with unique cDNA molecular identifiers. Four age groups were formed from the donors: young (average about 16 years), middle-aged (less than 40), aged (more than 55) and long-lived (approximately 78). To avoid experimental bias, donors of different ages were randomly spread across the sequencing lanes. What the authors observed across the whole study: The percentage of naive T cells measured by flow cytometry correlated strongly with observed TCR beta diversity. Because the CMV infection status of the donors was unknown, age-related changes in expanded clonotypes may potentially have been confounded. Observed TCR beta diversity per million T cells fell roughly linearly with age, and a significant reduction was already apparent by age roughly 41. Bulk unsorted PBMC profiling prevented conclusive comparison of naive and antigen-experienced compartments. Compared with the aged group, the long-lived group had more naive CD4+ T cells, fewer expanded clones and increased TCR diversity, suggesting age selection. Estimates of total diversity based on one million sequenced T cells were regarded as lower bounds and as underestimates.

The library came from 5' RACE. A second roughly 6 to 12 cycle PCR used a sample-barcoded 5' primer and a J-beta primer mix. A unique molecular identifier was introduced onto each TCR beta cDNA molecule by a template-switch 5' adaptor carrying 12 random nucleotides. Each sample yielded at least 2.5 million CDR3-containing paired-end reads. First-strand cDNA was synthesized from all RNA with the Mint cDNA synthesis kit, primed by a TRBC-specific oligonucleotide. Following uracil-DNA glycosylase treatment, a first 18-cycle PCR with universal primers M1SS and BC2_uni_R was performed on all cDNA. On the study's bioinformatics: For normalization, 1 million high-quality reads were randomly selected from each sample, with every read carrying a distinct molecular identifier. Instead of being binned into consensus sequences, reads that shared molecular identifiers were thrown out. CDR3 identification, clonotype clustering and error correction used MiTCR with a Q25 quality threshold and the strictest error-elimination algorithm. A nonparametric unseen species model with Euler transformation was used to estimate a lower bound on total TCR beta diversity. Using fastp at Q25 and MiXCR, TCRdb reprocessed the public reads and kept productive beta chains. All rows with the same CDR3 protein become a single entry with the most common DNA and genes. The V and J calls follow TCRdb's processing rather than the paper's. A total of fewer than 2 million distinct CDR3 sequences appear in this sample, 39% of them only once. Roughly 23% of the sample lies in the top ten.

Including cysteine and phenylalanine, the CDR3 has 15 amino acids. Only the CDR3 part of the read is kept: 45 bases, read in frame from the first base. Looking up the germline V gene yields CDR1 SQVTM and CDR2 ANQGSEA. V and J are trimmed by 3 bases and 4 bases, and the gene matches miss 10 bases of the junction. This clonotype has a handful of counts. No cognate antigen has been identified for it. There are no base qualities to consult, and no much larger clone falls within one base. The roughly 39 donors, aged about 6 to 95 years, were systemically healthy Caucasian individuals from Russia. Each donor gave around 9.8 milliliters of peripheral blood, collected into EDTA-treated Vacutainer tubes. Ficoll-Paque density-gradient centrifugation was used to isolate PBMCs, with at least 6.5 million per sample. Trizol reagent was used to extract total RNA from PBMCs, with at least 5 micrograms per sample. The percentages of naive CD45RAhigh/CD27high T cells were determined by flow cytometry on a PBMC aliquot from every donor.

The sequenced sample consisted of blood. The chain links TRBV29-1 with TRBJ2-5; TRBD1 fits 8 bases in the junction. This clonotype originated in a human donor in good health. CDR3 sequence: CSVETTGAGRETQYF. The DNA is TGCAGCGTTGAGACGACAGGGGCGGGAAGAGAGACCCAGTACTTC.